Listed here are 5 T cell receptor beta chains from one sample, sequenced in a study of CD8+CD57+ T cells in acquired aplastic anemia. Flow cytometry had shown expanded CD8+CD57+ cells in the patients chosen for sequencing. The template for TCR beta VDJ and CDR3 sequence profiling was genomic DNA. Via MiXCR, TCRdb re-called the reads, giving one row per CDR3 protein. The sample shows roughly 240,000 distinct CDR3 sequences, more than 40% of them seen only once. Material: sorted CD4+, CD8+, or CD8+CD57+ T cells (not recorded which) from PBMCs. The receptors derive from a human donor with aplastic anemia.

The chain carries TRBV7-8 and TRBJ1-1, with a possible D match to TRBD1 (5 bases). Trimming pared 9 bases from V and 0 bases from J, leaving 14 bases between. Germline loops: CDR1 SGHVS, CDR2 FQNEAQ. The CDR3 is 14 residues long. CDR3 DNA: TGTGCCAGTAGCCCGACAGTTATGAACACTGAAGCTTTCTTT. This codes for CASSPTVMNTEAFF.

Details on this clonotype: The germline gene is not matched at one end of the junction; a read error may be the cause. Here the CDR3 reads CSASSGESSYEQYF. CDR3 nucleotide sequence: TGCAGTGCTTCTAGCGGAGAGAGCTCCTATGAGCAGTACTTC. The rearrangement uses TRBV20-1 and TRBJ2-7, with 7 bases matching TRBD2. This CDR3 region has 14 residues. The germline CDR1 and CDR2 sequences are DFQATT and SNEGSKA (reference sequence).

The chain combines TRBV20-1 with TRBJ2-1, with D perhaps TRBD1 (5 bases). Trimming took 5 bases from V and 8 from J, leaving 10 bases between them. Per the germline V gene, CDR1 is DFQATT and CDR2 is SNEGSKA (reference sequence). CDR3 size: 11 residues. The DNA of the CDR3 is TGCAGTGCTCCTCGACAGTATGAGCAGTTCTTC. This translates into CSAPRQYEQFF.

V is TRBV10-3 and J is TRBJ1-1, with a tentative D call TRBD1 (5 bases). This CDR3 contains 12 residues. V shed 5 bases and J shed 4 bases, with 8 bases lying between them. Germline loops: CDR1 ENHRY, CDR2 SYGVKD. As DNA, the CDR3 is TGTGCCATCAGTCAGACAGCCACTGAAGCTTTCTTT. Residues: CAISQTATEAFF.

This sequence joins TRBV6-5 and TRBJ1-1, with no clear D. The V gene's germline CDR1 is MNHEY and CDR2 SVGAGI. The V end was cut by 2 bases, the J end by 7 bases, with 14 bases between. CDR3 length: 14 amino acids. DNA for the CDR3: TGTGCCAGCAGTTACAGTCAAGGGCGAGATGAAGCTTTCTTT. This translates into CASSYSQGRDEAFF.